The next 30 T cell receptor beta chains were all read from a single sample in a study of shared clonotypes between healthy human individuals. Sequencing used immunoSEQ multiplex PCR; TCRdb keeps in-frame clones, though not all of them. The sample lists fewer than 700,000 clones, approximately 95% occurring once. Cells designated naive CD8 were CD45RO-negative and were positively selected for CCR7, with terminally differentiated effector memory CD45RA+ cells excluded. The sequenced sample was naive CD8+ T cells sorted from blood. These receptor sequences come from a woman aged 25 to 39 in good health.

CDR3 residues: CASELSYAYNEQFF. The CDR3 nucleotides read TGTGCCAGTGAACTCTCTTATGCCTACAATGAGCAGTTCTTC. This chain links TRBV19 with TRBJ2-1; D ambiguous. V was pared by 8 bases and J by 2 bases, with 13 bases between. CDR1 LNHDA and CDR2 SQIVND come from the germline V gene (reference sequence). The CDR3 is made up of 14 amino acids.

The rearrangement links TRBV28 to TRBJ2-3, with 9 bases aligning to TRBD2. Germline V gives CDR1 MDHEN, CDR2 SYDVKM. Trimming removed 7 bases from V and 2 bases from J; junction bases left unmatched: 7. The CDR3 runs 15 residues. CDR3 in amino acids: CASMTSGFYTDTQYF. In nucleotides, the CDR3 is TGTGCCAGCATGACTAGCGGATTTTACACAGATACGCAGTATTTT.

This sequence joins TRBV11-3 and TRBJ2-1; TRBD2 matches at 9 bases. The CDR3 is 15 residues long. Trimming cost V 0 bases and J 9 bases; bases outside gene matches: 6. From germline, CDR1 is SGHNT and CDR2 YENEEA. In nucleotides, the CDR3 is TGTGCCAGCAGCTTAGAGGGGCGGGAGGGTATTGAGCAGTTCTTC. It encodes CASSLEGREGIEQFF.

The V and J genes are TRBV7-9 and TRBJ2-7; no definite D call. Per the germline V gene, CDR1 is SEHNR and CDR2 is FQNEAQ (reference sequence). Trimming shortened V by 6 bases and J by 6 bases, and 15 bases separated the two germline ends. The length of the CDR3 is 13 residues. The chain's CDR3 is CASRTSQAGEQYF. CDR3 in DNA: TGTGCCAGCAGGACCTCACAAGCCGGCGAGCAGTACTTC.

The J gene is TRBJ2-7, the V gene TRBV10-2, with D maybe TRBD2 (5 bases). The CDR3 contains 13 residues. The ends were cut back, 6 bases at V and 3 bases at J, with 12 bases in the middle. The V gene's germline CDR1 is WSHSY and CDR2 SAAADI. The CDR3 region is CASSPGLDYEQYF. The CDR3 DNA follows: TGCGCCAGCAGCCCCGGACTTGACTACGAGCAGTACTTC.

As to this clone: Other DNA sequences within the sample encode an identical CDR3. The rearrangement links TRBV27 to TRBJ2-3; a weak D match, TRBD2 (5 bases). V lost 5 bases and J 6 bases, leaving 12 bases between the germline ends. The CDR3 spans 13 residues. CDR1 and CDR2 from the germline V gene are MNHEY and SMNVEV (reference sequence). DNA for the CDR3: TGTGCCAGCAGTACGCCCCCGGGGGATACGCAGTATTTT. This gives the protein CASSTPPGDTQYF.

CDR3 protein: CASSLVRGPNLDGYTF. As DNA, the CDR3 is TGTGCCAGCAGCTTAGTCAGGGGGCCCAATTTGGATGGCTACACCTTC. The rearrangement uses TRBV7-8 and TRBJ1-2; 8 nucleotides line up with TRBD1. The CDR3 is made up of 16 amino acids. The V gene's germline CDR1 is SGHVS and CDR2 FQNEAQ. V was pared by 1 base and J by 6 bases, with 10 bases of the junction left unmatched.

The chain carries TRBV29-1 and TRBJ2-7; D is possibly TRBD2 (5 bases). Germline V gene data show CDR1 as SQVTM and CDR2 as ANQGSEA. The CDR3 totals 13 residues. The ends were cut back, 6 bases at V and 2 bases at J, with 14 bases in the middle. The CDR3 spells CSVRDAPTYEQYF. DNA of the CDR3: TGCAGCGTCCGGGATGCCCCAACCTACGAGCAGTACTTC.

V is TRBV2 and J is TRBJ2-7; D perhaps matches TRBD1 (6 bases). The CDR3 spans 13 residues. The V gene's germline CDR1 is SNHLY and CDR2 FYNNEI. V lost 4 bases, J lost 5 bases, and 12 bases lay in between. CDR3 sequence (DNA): TGTGCCAGCAGTGCCTGGGGGCCAGACGAGCAGTACTTC. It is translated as CASSAWGPDEQYF.

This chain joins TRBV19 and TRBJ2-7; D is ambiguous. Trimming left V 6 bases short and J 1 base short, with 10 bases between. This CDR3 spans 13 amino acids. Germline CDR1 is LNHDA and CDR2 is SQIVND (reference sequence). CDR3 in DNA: TGTGCCAGTAGCTATGGTGTGTCCTACGAGCAGTACTTC. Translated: CASSYGVSYEQYF.

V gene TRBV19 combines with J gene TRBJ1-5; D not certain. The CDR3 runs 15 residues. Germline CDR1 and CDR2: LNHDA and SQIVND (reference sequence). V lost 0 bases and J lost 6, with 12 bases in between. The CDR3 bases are TGTGCCAGTAGTATAGATCTTGGCCGAAGTCAGCCCCAGCATTTT. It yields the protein CASSIDLGRSQPQHF.

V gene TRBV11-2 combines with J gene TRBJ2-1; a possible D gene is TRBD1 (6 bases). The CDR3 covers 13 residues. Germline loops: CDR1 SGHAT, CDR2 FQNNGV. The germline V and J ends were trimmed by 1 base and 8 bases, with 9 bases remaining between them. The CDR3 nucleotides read TGTGCCAGCAGCTTAGGAAGGGGGTATGAGCAGTTCTTC. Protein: CASSLGRGYEQFF.

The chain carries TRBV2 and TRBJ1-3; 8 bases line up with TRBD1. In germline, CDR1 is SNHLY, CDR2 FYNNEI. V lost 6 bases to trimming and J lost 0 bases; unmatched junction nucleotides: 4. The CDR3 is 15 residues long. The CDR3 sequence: CASRDGTGSGNTIYF. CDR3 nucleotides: TGTGCCAGCAGAGATGGGACAGGCTCTGGAAACACCATATATTTT.

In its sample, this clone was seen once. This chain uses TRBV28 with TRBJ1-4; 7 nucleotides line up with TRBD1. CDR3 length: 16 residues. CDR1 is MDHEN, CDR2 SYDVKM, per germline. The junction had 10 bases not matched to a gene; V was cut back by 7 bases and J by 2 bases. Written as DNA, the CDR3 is TGTGCCAGCACCTTCCTGACGGGACAGACTAATGAAAAACTGTTTTTT. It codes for CASTFLTGQTNEKLFF.

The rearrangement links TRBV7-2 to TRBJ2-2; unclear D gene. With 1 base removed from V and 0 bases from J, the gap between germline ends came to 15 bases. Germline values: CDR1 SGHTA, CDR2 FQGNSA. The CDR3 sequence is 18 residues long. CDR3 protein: CASSLVASYSTNTGELFF. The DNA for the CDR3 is TGTGCCAGCAGCTTAGTGGCCAGTTATTCTACGAACACCGGGGAGCTGTTTTTT.

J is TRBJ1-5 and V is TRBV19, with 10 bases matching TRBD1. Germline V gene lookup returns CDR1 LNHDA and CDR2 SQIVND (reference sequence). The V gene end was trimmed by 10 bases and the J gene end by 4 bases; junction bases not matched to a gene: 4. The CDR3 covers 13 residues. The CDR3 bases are TGTGCCACGGGACAGGGGAGGAATCAGCCCCAGCATTTT. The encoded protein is CATGQGRNQPQHF.

The CDR3 loop reads CASSVVGNPLYGYTF. In DNA form, the CDR3 reads TGTGCCAGCAGCGTAGTGGGGAACCCGCTTTATGGCTACACCTTC. The V call is TRBV9, the J call TRBJ1-2; D not resolved. The V end lost 0 bases, the J end lost 5 bases, and 14 bases lay between the germline ends. The length of the CDR3 is 15 residues. Per germline, CDR1 SGDLS and CDR2 YYNGEE.

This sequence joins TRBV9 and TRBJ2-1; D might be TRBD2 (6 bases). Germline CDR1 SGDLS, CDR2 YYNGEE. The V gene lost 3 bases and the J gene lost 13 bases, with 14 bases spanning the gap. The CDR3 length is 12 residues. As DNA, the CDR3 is TGTGCCAGCAGCGCGCCCGGAGGGCCTCAGTTCTTC. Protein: CASSAPGGPQFF.

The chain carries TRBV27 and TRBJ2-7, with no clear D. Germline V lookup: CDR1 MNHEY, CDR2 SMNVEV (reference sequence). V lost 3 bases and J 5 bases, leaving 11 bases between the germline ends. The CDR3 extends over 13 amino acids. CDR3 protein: CASSFRPGDEQYF. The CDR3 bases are TGTGCCAGCAGTTTCCGTCCCGGCGACGAGCAGTACTTC.

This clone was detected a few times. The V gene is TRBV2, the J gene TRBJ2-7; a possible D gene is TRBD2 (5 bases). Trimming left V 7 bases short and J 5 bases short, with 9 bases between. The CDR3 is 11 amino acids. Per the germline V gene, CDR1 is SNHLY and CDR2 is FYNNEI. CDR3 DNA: TGTGCCAGCACGGGGTTCGACGAGCAGTACTTC. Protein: CASTGFDEQYF.

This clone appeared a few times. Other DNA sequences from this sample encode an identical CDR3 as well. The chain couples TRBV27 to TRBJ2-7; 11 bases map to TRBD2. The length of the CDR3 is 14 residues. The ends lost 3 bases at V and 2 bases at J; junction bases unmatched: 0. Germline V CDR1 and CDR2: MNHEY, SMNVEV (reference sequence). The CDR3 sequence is CASSLGLAAYEQYF. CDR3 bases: TGTGCCAGCAGTTTGGGACTAGCGGCCTACGAGCAGTACTTC.

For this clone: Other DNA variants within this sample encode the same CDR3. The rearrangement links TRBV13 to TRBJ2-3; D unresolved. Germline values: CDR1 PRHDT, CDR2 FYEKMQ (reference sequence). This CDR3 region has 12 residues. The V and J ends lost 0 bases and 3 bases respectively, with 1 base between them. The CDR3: CASSLGTDTQYF. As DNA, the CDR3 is TGTGCCAGCAGCTTAGGTACAGATACGCAGTATTTT. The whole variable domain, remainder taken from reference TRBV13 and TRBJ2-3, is AAGVIQSPRHLIKEKRETATLKCYPIPRHDTVYWYQQGPGQDPQFLISFYEKMQSDKGSIPDRFSAQQFSDYHSELNMSSLELGDSALYFCASSLGTDTQYFGPGTRLTVL.

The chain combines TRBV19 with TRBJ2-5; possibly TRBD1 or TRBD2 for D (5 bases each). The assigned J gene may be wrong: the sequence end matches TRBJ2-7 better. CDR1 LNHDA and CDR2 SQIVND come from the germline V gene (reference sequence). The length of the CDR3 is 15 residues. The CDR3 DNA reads TGTGCCAGTAGTGCTTTTGGCGCTGGGGGCTACGAGCAGTACTTC. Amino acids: CASSAFGAGGYEQYF.

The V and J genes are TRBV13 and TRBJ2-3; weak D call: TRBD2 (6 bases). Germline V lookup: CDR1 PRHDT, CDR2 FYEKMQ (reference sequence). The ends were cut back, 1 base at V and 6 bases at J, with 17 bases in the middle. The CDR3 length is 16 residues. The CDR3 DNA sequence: TGTGCCAGCAGCTTAGTGGAGGGGCCCTCCCATGATACGCAGTATTTT. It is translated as CASSLVEGPSHDTQYF.

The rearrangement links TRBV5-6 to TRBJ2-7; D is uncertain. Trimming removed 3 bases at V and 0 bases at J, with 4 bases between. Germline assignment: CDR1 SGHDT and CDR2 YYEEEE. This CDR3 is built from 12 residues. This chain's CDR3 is CASSSASYEQYF. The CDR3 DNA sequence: TGTGCCAGCAGCTCCGCCTCCTACGAGCAGTACTTC.

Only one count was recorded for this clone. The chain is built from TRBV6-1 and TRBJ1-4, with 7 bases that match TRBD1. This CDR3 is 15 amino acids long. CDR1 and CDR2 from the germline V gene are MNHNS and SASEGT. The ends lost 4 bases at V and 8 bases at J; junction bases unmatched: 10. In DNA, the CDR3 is TGTGCCAGCAGTGCAGACAGGGTGTCTACCGAAAAACTGTTTTTT. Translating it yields CASSADRVSTEKLFF.

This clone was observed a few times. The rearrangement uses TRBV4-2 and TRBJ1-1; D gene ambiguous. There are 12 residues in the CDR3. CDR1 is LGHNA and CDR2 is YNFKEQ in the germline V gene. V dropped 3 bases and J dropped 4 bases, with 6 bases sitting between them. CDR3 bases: TGTGCCAGCAGCCACCCGGGCACTGAAGCTTTCTTT. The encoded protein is CASSHPGTEAFF.

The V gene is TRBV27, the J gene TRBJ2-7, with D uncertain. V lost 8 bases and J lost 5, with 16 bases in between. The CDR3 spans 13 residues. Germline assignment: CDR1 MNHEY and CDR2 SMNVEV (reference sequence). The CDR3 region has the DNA TGTGCCAGCGGCTTCGGTTCTCTTGACGAGCAGTACTTC. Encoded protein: CASGFGSLDEQYF.

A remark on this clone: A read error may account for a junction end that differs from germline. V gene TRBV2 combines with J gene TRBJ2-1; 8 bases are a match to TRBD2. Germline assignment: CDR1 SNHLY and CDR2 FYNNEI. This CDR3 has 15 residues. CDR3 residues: CASREAGVGSYEQFF. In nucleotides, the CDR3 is TGTGCCAGCAGAGAAGCGGGAGTTGGTAGTTATGAGCAGTTCTTC. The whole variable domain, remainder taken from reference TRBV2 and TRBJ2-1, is EPEVTQTPSHQVTQMGQEVILRCVPISNHLYFYWYRQILGQKVEFLVSFYNNEISEKSEIFDDQFSVERPDGSNFTLKIRSTKLEDSAMYFCASREAGVGSYEQFFGPGTRLTVL.

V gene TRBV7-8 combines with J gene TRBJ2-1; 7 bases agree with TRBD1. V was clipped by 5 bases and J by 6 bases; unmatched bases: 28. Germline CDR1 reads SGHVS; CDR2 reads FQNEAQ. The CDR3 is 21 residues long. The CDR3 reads CASSPVIVGFSQTNRGNEQFF. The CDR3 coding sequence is TGTGCCAGCAGCCCGGTCATTGTTGGTTTTTCACAGACTAACAGGGGCAATGAGCAGTTCTTC.